This passage covers 14 T cell receptor beta chains from one sample sequenced in a study of blood T cells in healthy people across ages (dated by TCRdb to 2013 to 2016). Library generation was performed with 5' RACE. These reads were obtained on an Illumina HiSeq 2500. A second PCR of 7 to 11 cycles was run with a J-beta primer mix and a sample-barcoded 5' primer. Using fastp at Q25 and MiXCR, TCRdb reprocessed the public reads and kept productive beta chains. Every entry covers one CDR3 protein and lists the most common genes and DNA from its rows. This sample is represented by approximately 600,000 distinct CDR3 sequences; 58% of them were singletons. Jointly, the top ten make up 35% to 40% of the sample. The sequenced sample was blood. These receptors all come from a man in his fifties or sixties in good health.

This chain joins TRBV7-8 and TRBJ2-7; 9 nucleotides agree with TRBD1. Germline loops: CDR1 SGHVS, CDR2 FQNEAQ. CDR3 length equals 14 residues. The V gene end was trimmed by 3 bases and the J gene end by 7 bases; junction bases not matched to a gene: 7. CDR3 in DNA: TGTGCCAGCAGCTTCCGACAGGGGGTGGGAGAGCAGTACTTC. Encoded protein: CASSFRQGVGEQYF. Combining the CDR3 with reference TRBV7-8 and TRBJ2-7 gives the whole variable domain GAGVSQSPRYKVAKRGQDVALRCDPISGHVSLFWYQQALGQGPEFLTYFQNEAQLDKSGLPSDRFFAERPEGSVSTLKIQRTQQEDSAVYLCASSFRQGVGEQYFGPGTRLTVT.

This clonotype was detected once. The genes are TRBV20-1 and TRBJ2-1; 7 bases line up with TRBD2. The CDR3 extends over 17 amino acids. V shed 2 bases, J shed 7 bases, and the junction held 17 bases outside the gene matches. Germline CDR1 and CDR2: DFQATT and SNEGSKA (reference sequence). The CDR3 here is CSARRPAWGGVGNEQFF. The CDR3 nucleotides are TGCAGTGCTAGACGCCCCGCCTGGGGGGGAGTGGGAAATGAGCAGTTCTTC.

The chain uses TRBV4-2 and TRBJ2-7; TRBD2 might be the D (7 bases). The J call may be in error: the DNA end matches TRBJ2-4 better. This CDR3 has 16 amino acids. Germline assignment: CDR1 LGHNA and CDR2 YNFKEQ. The CDR3 sequence is CASSQDRGASKNIQYF. CDR3 coding DNA: TGTGCCAGCAGCCAAGACCGGGGGGCCAGCAAAAACATTCAGTACTTC.

The chain has TRBV5-6 and TRBJ2-1; D call uncertain. This CDR3 contains 14 residues. Trimming removed 4 bases at V and 5 bases at J, with 13 bases between. CDR1 is SGHDT and CDR2 is YYEEEE in the germline V gene. CDR3 residues: CASSPRTMNNEQFF. Written as DNA, the CDR3 is TGTGCCAGCAGCCCGAGGACCATGAACAATGAGCAGTTCTTC.

The chain couples TRBV10-3 to TRBJ2-3; 7 positions match TRBD1. CDR3 length equals 16 residues. Germline V gene data show CDR1 as ENHRY and CDR2 as SYGVKD. J was trimmed by 10 bases and V by 6 bases; bases with no gene match: 19. The CDR3: CAIRGTGTDHRAPQYF. In nucleotides, the CDR3 is TGTGCCATCAGGGGAACCGGGACAGATCACAGAGCGCCGCAGTATTTT.

The gene calls are TRBV27 and TRBJ2-7; TRBD1 matches at 7 bases. The V gene end was trimmed by 5 bases and the J gene end by 3 bases; junction bases not matched to a gene: 10. This CDR3 spans 15 amino acids. Germline lookup yields CDR1 MNHEY and CDR2 SMNVEV (reference sequence). This chain's CDR3 is CASSQSTGWDYEQYF. CDR3 DNA sequence: TGTGCCAGCAGTCAGTCGACAGGGTGGGACTACGAGCAGTACTTC.

This clonotype came up a few times. J is TRBJ2-7 and V is TRBV20-1; possibly TRBD2 for D (5 bases). The CDR3 sequence is 15 residues long. Germline V lookup: CDR1 DFQATT, CDR2 SNEGSKA (reference sequence). V was shortened by 5 bases and J by 0 bases, with 17 bases between the two germline ends. CDR3 loop: CSAAHSRGSSYEQYF. In nucleotides, the CDR3 is TGCAGTGCTGCCCATTCAAGAGGGAGCTCCTACGAGCAGTACTTC.

This clonotype turned up a few times. The chain joins TRBV3-1 to TRBJ2-6, with unresolved D. CDR3 size: 15 residues. The V end was cut by 3 bases, the J end by 0 bases, with 6 bases between. Germline V gives CDR1 LGHDT, CDR2 YNNKEL (reference sequence). CDR3 amino acids: CASSQGYSGANVLTF. The CDR3 DNA follows: TGTGCCAGCAGCCAGGGGTACTCTGGGGCCAACGTCCTGACTTTC.

The sample holds a few counts of this clonotype. The V and J genes are TRBV10-3 and TRBJ2-3, with no clear D. CDR3 length: 14 amino acids. CDR1 is ENHRY, CDR2 SYGVKD, per germline. The ends were cut back, 4 bases at V and 1 base at J, with 9 bases in the middle. CDR3 residues: CAISVSKGTDTQYF. The CDR3 coding sequence is TGTGCCATCAGTGTATCGAAGGGCACAGATACGCAGTATTTT.

The CDR3 bases are TGTGCCAGCAGTTACTCCCGGACTAAGTACTTC. Protein product: CASSYSRTKYF. V usage is TRBV6-2 or TRBV6-3 and J usage is TRBJ2-4; D perhaps matches TRBD2 (6 bases). Germline V gene data show CDR1 as MNHEY and CDR2 as SVGEGT. Trimming removed 0 bases at V and 14 bases at J, with 8 bases between. The CDR3 spans 11 residues.

This clonotype was seen just once. The chain is built from TRBV4-2 and TRBJ2-3; weak D call: TRBD2 (6 bases). With 0 bases removed from V and 5 bases from J, the gap between germline ends came to 21 bases. Looked up from germline, CDR1 is LGHNA and CDR2 is YNFKEQ. This CDR3 is 18 amino acids long. In nucleotides, the CDR3 is TGTGCCAGCAGCCAAGACGTACCGACTAGTAATATTCTAGATACGCAGTATTTT. Residues: CASSQDVPTSNILDTQYF.

The chain joins TRBV20-1 to TRBJ2-2, with D unresolved. The CDR3 length is 15 residues. In germline, CDR1 is DFQATT, CDR2 SNEGSKA (reference sequence). Trimming took off 5 bases at V and 4 bases at J, with 17 bases between the two ends. CDR3 bases: TGCAGTGCTCTCCCTGGGTCCGGGTCCACCGGGGAGCTGTTTTTT. This gives the protein CSALPGSGSTGELFF.

The chain links TRBV4-1 to TRBJ1-4, with 9 bases that match TRBD1. Trimming cost V 4 bases and J 4 bases; bases outside gene matches: 7. The CDR3 runs to 16 residues. CDR1 is MGHRA and CDR2 is YSYEKL in the germline V gene. This chain's CDR3 is CASSRSPGQGNEKLFF. For the CDR3, the DNA is TGCGCCAGCAGCCGATCCCCGGGACAGGGTAATGAAAAACTGTTTTTT.

The genes are TRBV29-1 and TRBJ2-1; TRBD2 aligns across 9 bases. This CDR3 contains 14 residues. V shed 7 bases and J 9 bases; nucleotides not matched to a gene: 13. Germline V CDR1 and CDR2: SQVTM, ANQGSEA. The chain's CDR3 is CSGAGTSGRTEQFF. The CDR3, as DNA: TGCAGCGGCGCCGGGACGAGCGGGAGGACTGAGCAGTTCTTC.